The 31 T cell receptor beta chains given below trace back to one sample, sequenced in a study of identical twins. TCRdb independently ran MiXCR on the 5' RACE reads; one entry per CDR3 protein. The top ten clones hold around 7.2% of a sample with 300,000 to 400,000 distinct CDR3 sequences, around 12% of them seen once. These data also featured in a second study, about yellow fever vaccine responses in identical twins.

The specimen was CD8+ T cells sorted from blood. These receptors originate from a woman aged 18-30 years in good health.

This clonotype was detected a few times. The chain carries TRBV13 and TRBJ2-1, with 12 bases matching TRBD2. Trimming took 5 bases from V and 9 from J; bases not matched to a gene: 11. The CDR3 contains 16 residues. Germline V gene data show CDR1 as PRHDT and CDR2 as FYEKMQ (reference sequence). CDR3 residues: CASSPLAGGPNVEQFF. The CDR3 bases are TGTGCCAGCAGCCCGCTAGCGGGAGGGCCAAATGTTGAGCAGTTCTTC.

This clonotype was detected many times. The chain recombines TRBV3-1 with TRBJ2-2; no definite D call. Trimming removed 0 bases from V and 0 bases from J, with 5 bases in between. Germline V gives CDR1 LGHDT, CDR2 YNNKEL (reference sequence). This CDR3 is built from 15 residues. The CDR3 loop is CASSQDSPNTGELFF. The CDR3 DNA reads TGTGCCAGCAGCCAAGATTCCCCGAACACCGGGGAGCTGTTTTTT.

This clonotype turned up a few times. The chain carries TRBV6-1 and TRBJ2-5; D unresolved. Trimming shortened V by 8 bases and J by 5 bases, and 21 bases separated the two germline ends. Germline assignment: CDR1 MNHNS and CDR2 SASEGT. There are 15 residues in the CDR3. The CDR3 is CASATGGVYNETQYF. In nucleotides, the CDR3 is TGTGCCAGCGCCACGGGTGGGGTCTATAATGAGACCCAGTACTTC.

This clonotype was counted only a few times. The V call is TRBV27, the J call TRBJ2-1, with D hard to call. The V gene's germline CDR1 is MNHEY and CDR2 SMNVEV (reference sequence). Trimming left V 1 base short and J 4 bases short, with 14 bases between. The CDR3 covers 16 residues. The CDR3 is CASSLLVENGYNEQFF. The DNA of the CDR3 is TGTGCCAGCAGTTTATTAGTAGAGAACGGATACAATGAGCAGTTCTTC.

This chain connects TRBV6-1 to TRBJ1-4; the match to TRBD1 covers 9 bases. Germline V gene data show CDR1 as MNHNS and CDR2 as SASEGT. Trimming cost V 1 base and J 8 bases; bases outside gene matches: 5. The CDR3 runs to 15 residues. CDR3 sequence (DNA): TGTGCCAGCAGTGAAGGGGGACAGGGTGGGGAAAAACTGTTTTTT. Residues: CASSEGGQGGEKLFF.

The chain joins TRBV27 to TRBJ2-1, with TRBD2 identical over 11 bases. V lost 11 bases and J lost 2; bases outside the gene matches: 14. This CDR3 has 17 amino acids. Germline CDR1 reads MNHEY; CDR2 reads SMNVEV (reference sequence). CDR3 in amino acids: CASSGATSGTTYNEQFF. CDR3 nucleotides: TGTGCCTCGTCGGGGGCGACTAGCGGGACTACCTACAATGAGCAGTTCTTC.

This clonotype appeared a few times. The chain uses TRBV7-2 and TRBJ2-5; possible D gene TRBD1, 6 bases. CDR3 length: 16 residues. Germline CDR1 SGHTA, CDR2 FQGNSA. V gave up 10 bases and J gave up 5 bases, with 26 bases separating them. In DNA form, the CDR3 reads TGTGCCACCGCCTCGACCCGGGACACCCCCTGGGAGACCCAGTACTTC. Its translation is CATASTRDTPWETQYF. Full variable domain (remainder filled in from reference TRBV7-2 and TRBJ2-5): GAGVSQSPSNKVTEKGKDVELRCDPISGHTALYWYRQSLGQGLEFLIYFQGNSAPDKSGLPSDRFSAERTGGSVSTLTIQRTQQEDSAVYLCATASTRDTPWETQYFGPGTRLLVL.

The CDR3 loop reads CSADIRTRPEETQYF. CDR3 DNA: TGCAGTGCCGACATCCGAACCCGACCTGAAGAGACCCAGTACTTC. The chain carries TRBV20-1 and TRBJ2-5, with no clear D. V lost 6 bases and J 3 bases, leaving 20 bases between the germline ends. Germline V lookup: CDR1 DFQATT, CDR2 SNEGSKA (reference sequence). CDR3 size: 15 residues.

Only a few counts were recorded for this clonotype. This chain uses TRBV6-1 with TRBJ2-7; the D gene is possibly TRBD1 (5 bases). Per the germline V gene, CDR1 is MNHNS and CDR2 is SASEGT. The CDR3 has 17 residues. V lost 6 bases to trimming and J lost 4 bases, with 25 bases between them. CDR3 sequence: CASSPAGRTFGAYEQYV. The DNA of the CDR3 is TGTGCCAGCAGCCCCGCCGGCAGAACTTTTGGGGCTTACGAGCAGTACGTC.

CDR3 nucleotide sequence: TGTGCCAGCAGTCCCCTCGGGACTAGCTTGAGCACCGGGGAGCTGTTTTTT. It specifies CASSPLGTSLSTGELFF. The chain uses TRBV6-1 and TRBJ2-2; 9 bases agree with TRBD2. This CDR3 spans 17 amino acids. The trim removed 5 bases at V and 4 bases at J, leaving 11 bases unmatched. From germline, CDR1 is MNHNS and CDR2 SASEGT.

The table lists this clonotype with a few counts. The gene calls are TRBV20-1 and TRBJ1-1; D call uncertain. CDR1 is DFQATT and CDR2 is SNEGSKA in the germline V gene (reference sequence). The V end lost 6 bases, the J end lost 6 bases, and 11 bases lay between the germline ends. The CDR3 contains 11 residues. The CDR3 nucleotides are TGCAGTGCACGAAAGCAGGCTGAAGCTTTCTTT. It codes for CSARKQAEAFF.

The chain couples TRBV7-9 to TRBJ2-7; 7 nucleotides agree with TRBD1. With 5 bases clipped from V and 3 bases from J, the junction kept 13 bases outside the gene matches. Looked up from germline, CDR1 is SEHNR and CDR2 is FQNEAQ (reference sequence). The CDR3 has 16 amino acids. CDR3 region: CASSPNWDSRGYEQYF. The CDR3 DNA is TGTGCCAGCAGCCCGAATTGGGACAGTAGGGGCTACGAGCAGTACTTC.

This clonotype was seen only a few times. The rearrangement links TRBV6-5 to TRBJ2-1; D is unresolved. Germline V gene lookup returns CDR1 MNHEY and CDR2 SVGAGI. The length of the CDR3 is 13 residues. Trimming removed 0 bases from V and 7 bases from J, with 7 bases in between. As DNA, the CDR3 is TGTGCCAGCAGTTACTCTGCCTTAAATGAGCAGTTCTTC. This codes for CASSYSALNEQFF.

Only a few counts were recorded for this clonotype. The CDR3 sequence: CASSLDGLSSTDTQYF. The DNA for the CDR3 is TGCGCCAGCAGCTTGGATGGCCTATCTAGCACAGATACGCAGTATTTT. The chain recombines TRBV5-1 with TRBJ2-3; D is unclear. Germline V gives CDR1 SGHRS, CDR2 YFSETQ. The CDR3 is made up of 16 amino acids. The V and J ends lost 0 bases and 0 bases respectively, with 11 bases between them.

V usage is TRBV29-1 and J usage is TRBJ1-2, with a tentative D call TRBD1 (5 bases). Trimming cost V 7 bases and J 8 bases, with 14 bases left between them. In germline, CDR1 is SQVTM, CDR2 ANQGSEA. The CDR3 covers 11 residues. The CDR3 nucleotides read TGCAGCGCAATGACAGAGTCGGGCTACACCTTC. Amino acid sequence: CSAMTESGYTF.

This clonotype was recorded at least ten times. The chain couples TRBV5-1 to TRBJ2-2; 7 positions agree with TRBD1. Trimming at V came to 1 base and at J to 1 base, leaving 7 bases not matched to a gene. The CDR3 has 17 amino acids. CDR1 SGHRS and CDR2 YFSETQ come from the germline V gene. CDR3 bases: TGCGCCAGCAGCTTGTCCCTCGGGACAGAGAACACCGGGGAGCTGTTTTTT. Protein sequence: CASSLSLGTENTGELFF.

The chain combines TRBV27 with TRBJ2-1; the D is unclear. The CDR3 is made up of 15 amino acids. V was trimmed by 5 bases and J by 5 bases, leaving 16 bases between them. CDR1 is MNHEY, CDR2 SMNVEV, per germline (reference sequence). The CDR3 DNA reads as TGTGCCAGCAGTGTCTGGGCCGAAGGAGACAATGAGCAGTTCTTC. It codes for CASSVWAEGDNEQFF.

This chain connects TRBV5-1 to TRBJ2-1, with a weak D call TRBD1 (6 bases). Trimming took off 0 bases at V and 0 bases at J, with 13 bases between the two ends. There are 17 residues in the CDR3. Germline loops: CDR1 SGHRS, CDR2 YFSETQ. The CDR3 region is CASSLGGQHNSYNEQFF. The CDR3 bases are TGCGCCAGCAGCTTGGGCGGACAGCACAACTCCTACAATGAGCAGTTCTTC.

This clonotype was seen more than once but under ten times. This rearrangement joins TRBV2 to TRBJ2-1; weak D call: TRBD1 (5 bases). Germline V lookup: CDR1 SNHLY, CDR2 FYNNEI. V shed 3 bases and J shed 0 bases, with 12 bases lying between them. CDR3 length: 16 amino acids. The CDR3 DNA reads as TGTGCCAGCAGTGACCCGTACGACAGCTCCTACAATGAGCAGTTCTTC. It codes for CASSDPYDSSYNEQFF.

The chain is built from TRBV7-8 and TRBJ2-3; 10 bases are a match to TRBD2. In germline, CDR1 is SGHVS, CDR2 FQNEAQ. The junction had 8 bases not matched to a gene; V was cut back by 5 bases and J by 0 bases. This CDR3 has 17 amino acids. CDR3 region: CASSGWTSGSSTDTQYF. Written as DNA, the CDR3 is TGTGCCAGCAGCGGCTGGACTAGCGGTAGTAGCACAGATACGCAGTATTTT.

The chain has TRBV12-3 or TRBV12-4 and TRBJ2-5; 8 bases fit TRBD2. V lost 6 bases and J lost 2; bases outside the gene matches: 2. The CDR3 consists of 13 residues. DNA of the CDR3: TGTGCCAGCAGGGGACTAGAGCAAGAGACCCAGTACTTC. Residues: CASRGLEQETQYF.

The chain combines TRBV4-1 with TRBJ2-1; 8 bases are a match to TRBD1. CDR1 is MGHRA, CDR2 YSYEKL, per germline. The J segment lost 3 bases and the V segment lost 0 bases, leaving 4 bases of the junction unmatched. The CDR3 length is 16 residues. Here the CDR3 DNA reads TGCGCCAGCAGCCAAGAGCACAGGGGGAACTACAATGAGCAGTTCTTC. Residues: CASSQEHRGNYNEQFF.

This clonotype was seen a handful of times. The chain combines TRBV20-1 with TRBJ2-1; 10 bases are a match to TRBD2. CDR3 length equals 13 residues. Per the germline V gene, CDR1 is DFQATT and CDR2 is SNEGSKA (reference sequence). With V trimmed by 5 bases and J by 5 bases, 3 bases remained unmatched. CDR3 loop: CSAQGLADNEQFF. CDR3 bases: TGCAGTGCTCAAGGACTAGCGGACAATGAGCAGTTCTTC.

Written as DNA, the CDR3 is TGTGCCAGCAGTGTAGAACTAGCGACGAGCTCCTACGAGCAGTACTTC. This translates into CASSVELATSSYEQYF. The chain recombines TRBV2 with TRBJ2-7, with 7 bases aligning to TRBD2. With V trimmed by 4 bases and J by 0 bases, 9 bases remained unmatched. The V gene's germline CDR1 is SNHLY and CDR2 FYNNEI. This CDR3 spans 16 amino acids. The full variable domain, completed using reference TRBV2 and TRBJ2-7, is EPEVTQTPSHQVTQMGQEVILRCVPISNHLYFYWYRQILGQKVEFLVSFYNNEISEKSEIFDDQFSVERPDGSNFTLKIRSTKLEDSAMYFCASSVELATSSYEQYFGPGTRLTVT.

This rearrangement joins TRBV7-8 to TRBJ2-7; no clear D. The CDR3 spans 13 residues. V was pared by 4 bases and J by 2 bases, with 9 bases between. From germline, CDR1 is SGHVS and CDR2 FQNEAQ. CDR3 residues: CASSSDATYEQYF. The CDR3 DNA sequence: TGTGCCAGCAGCTCAGACGCCACCTACGAGCAGTACTTC.

The gene calls are TRBV7-6 and TRBJ1-1, with D tentatively TRBD1 (5 bases). The germline gives CDR1 SGHVS, CDR2 FNYEAQ. The length of the CDR3 is 14 residues. V shed 2 bases and J shed 8 bases, with 15 bases lying between them. DNA for the CDR3: TGTGCCAGCAGCTTATTCGGCGGCAGGGACGAAGCTTTCTTT. Its protein product is CASSLFGGRDEAFF.

This chain connects TRBV7-9 to TRBJ1-2; D is undetermined. The CDR3 extends over 16 amino acids. Germline CDR1 SEHNR, CDR2 FQNEAQ (reference sequence). Trimming took off 5 bases at V and 5 bases at J, with 21 bases between the two ends. DNA for the CDR3: TGTGCCAGCAGCACCCCCTCACGTGACGTTCGTTATGGCTACACCTTC. Translating gives CASSTPSRDVRYGYTF.

This clonotype turned up a few times. The chain uses TRBV7-9 and TRBJ2-7; a possible D gene is TRBD1 (6 bases). This CDR3 is 14 amino acids long. V gave up 5 bases and J gave up 1 base, with 12 bases separating them. CDR1 and CDR2 from the germline V gene are SEHNR and FQNEAQ (reference sequence). The CDR3 sequence is CASSPATGSYEQYV. CDR3 bases: TGTGCCAGCAGCCCAGCCACAGGGTCCTACGAGCAGTACGTC.

This clonotype was counted between two and nine times. The rearrangement uses TRBV20-1 and TRBJ2-7; D remains unclear. Germline V gene lookup returns CDR1 DFQATT and CDR2 SNEGSKA (reference sequence). The CDR3 runs 14 residues. V was cut by 4 bases and J by 4 bases, with 17 bases left in between. CDR3 bases: TGCAGTGCTATACTGGTTTCTAGTCCTTACGAGCAGTACGTC. Residues: CSAILVSSPYEQYV.

The chain is built from TRBV27 and TRBJ1-6; D unclear. The CDR3 length is 17 residues. The germline V gene encodes CDR1 MNHEY and CDR2 SMNVEV (reference sequence). V shed 5 bases and J shed 7 bases, with 21 bases lying between them. The CDR3 here is CASSLSWSAAPNSPLHF. CDR3 in DNA: TGTGCCAGCAGTCTCAGCTGGTCGGCAGCACCCAATTCACCCCTCCACTTT.

The chain couples TRBV10-2 to TRBJ2-1, with TRBD2 identical over 11 bases. The J segment lost 10 bases and the V segment lost 6 bases, leaving 8 bases of the junction unmatched. CDR1 and CDR2 from the germline V gene are WSHSY and SAAADI. The CDR3 loop spans 14 amino acids. The CDR3 loop reads CASRGTSGSIEQFF. CDR3 coding DNA: TGCGCCAGCAGAGGGACTAGCGGAAGCATAGAGCAGTTCTTC.